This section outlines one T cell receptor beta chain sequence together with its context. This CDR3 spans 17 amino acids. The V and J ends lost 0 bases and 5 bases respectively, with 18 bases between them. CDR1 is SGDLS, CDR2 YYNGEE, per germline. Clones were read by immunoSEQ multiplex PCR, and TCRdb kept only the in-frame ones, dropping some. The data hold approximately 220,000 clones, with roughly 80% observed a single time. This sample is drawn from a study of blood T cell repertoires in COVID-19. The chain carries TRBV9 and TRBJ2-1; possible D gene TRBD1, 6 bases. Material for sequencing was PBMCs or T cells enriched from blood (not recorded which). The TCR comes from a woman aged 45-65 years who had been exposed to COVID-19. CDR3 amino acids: CASSVALEGHGDNEQFF. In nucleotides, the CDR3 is TGTGCCAGCAGCGTAGCTTTAGAGGGACACGGCGACAATGAGCAGTTCTTC.